The clone carrying this TCR beta chain appeared a few times. Its antigen is unknown. The entry originates in a study of cytomegalovirus exposure and HLA in healthy donors. Study results and limitations: The number of N-insertions in an Asian-associated ancestry cluster was reportedly below the approximately 700-donor mean in a later analysis. Reportedly, cytomegalovirus status was diagnosed with high sensitivity and specificity. Information on immune exposure was restricted to one variable (CMV serostatus).

V shed 1 base and J shed 7 bases, with 15 bases lying between them. In germline, CDR1 is SGHRS, CDR2 YFSETQ. CDR3 size: 15 residues. 13 Jbeta primers and 60 Vbeta primers were used for the PCR. Under the authors' procedure: Later analysis identified tens of millions of unique TCR beta chains, about 11 million shared. Measured with immunoSEQ multiplex PCR; TCRdb has only the in-frame clones, and not every one. Clone size and V and J calls were adopted from that table, with D and trimming inferred from the DNA. The data contain 75,000 to 95,000 clones, approximately 60% of them seen just once; the ten biggest clones take up around a fifth.

The sequenced material came from PBMCs. The sequence was collected from a woman in her fifties or sixties in good health and CMV-seropositive. The rearrangement uses TRBV5-1 and TRBJ2-1; tentatively, D is TRBD1 (6 bases). CDR3 sequence reads: CASSLTGLSSNEQFF. Here the CDR3 DNA reads TGCGCCAGCAGCTTGACAGGGCTTTCGTCTAATGAGCAGTTCTTC. The whole variable domain, remainder taken from reference TRBV5-1 and TRBJ2-1, is KAGVTQTPRYLIKTRGQQVTLSCSPISGHRSVSWYQQTPGQGLQFLFEYFSETQRNKGNFPGRFSGRQFSNSRSEMNVSTLELGDSALYLCASSLTGLSSNEQFFGPGTRLTVL.